This T cell receptor (beta chain) was identified during a study of Tregs in tolerant kidney transplant recipients. Worth noting for this clone: Its antigen remains unidentified. The read gets to within 3 residues of the CDR3 end, and the germline J gene fills in the rest.

CD4+CD25+CD127- Tregs, CD4+CD25- non-Tregs, CD4 and CD8 cells were sorted. The germline gives CDR1 LNHDA, CDR2 SQIVND (reference sequence). V was shortened by 10 bases and J by 0 bases, with 13 bases between the two germline ends. The CDR3 sequence is 14 residues long. General observations from the study: For some patients, primers changed over time, blocking nucleotide-level comparison. Tolerant patients' donor-specific Tregs expanded beyond overall Tregs, suggesting antigen-driven growth. Few patients were studied, so findings need validation in larger groups.

Some clones are missing from TCRdb's copy, which holds only in-frame ones; the method was immunoSEQ multiplex PCR. The sample holds approximately 52,000 clones. The sequence was collected from a human donor who received a combined kidney and bone marrow transplant. The chain combines TRBV19 with TRBJ1-3; D not resolved. The sequenced sample was CD4+ T cells from blood, obtained before the transplant. CDR3 DNA, as far as it was read: TGTGCCACCAGGCAGATCATCTCTGGAAACACC. It is translated as CATRQIISGNT. The full CDR3 protein reads CATRQIISGNTIYF.